This T cell receptor (beta chain) was captured in a study of human CD8 memory T cell subsets. The CDR3 length is 15 residues. CDR1 and CDR2 from the germline V gene are MNHNY and SVGAGI (reference sequence). Sequencing libraries of TCR beta were made by UMI-labeled 5' RACE. From its re-call of the 5' RACE reads, TCRdb lists each CDR3 protein once, without DNA. The sample's table shows about 5,600 distinct CDR3 sequences. The sequence derives from a human donor in good health. The chain joins TRBV6-6 to TRBJ1-4; TCRdb outputs TRBD1, but without DNA this stays unchecked. The sequenced material came from CD8+ effector memory T cells (TEM) sorted from PBMCs. Stated subset: effector memory CD8 T cells, CCR7- CD45RO+ CD95+. CDR3 residues: CASSYGEGAVEKLFF.